This entry lists 19 T cell receptor beta chains sequenced from one sample in a study of brain T cells in children with intractable seizures. The assay was immunoSEQ multiplex PCR, and TCRdb's table has in-frame clones only and misses some. The sample has 80,000 or so clones, around nine tenths seen once. The specimen was peripheral blood, collected at surgery. The receptors were sampled from a girl aged 2-10 years with Rasmussen encephalitis and intractable seizures.

The chain has TRBV30 and TRBJ1-2; D unresolved. CDR3 length: 11 amino acids. V shed 0 bases and J shed 8 bases, with 7 bases lying between them. Germline loops: CDR1 GTSNPN, CDR2 SVGIG (reference sequence). The CDR3 region has the DNA TGTGCCTGGAGTGTAAGGTCCGGCTACACCTTC. The encoded protein is CAWSVRSGYTF.

V and J are TRBV7-2 and TRBJ1-6; tentative D call: TRBD1 (5 bases). Germline values: CDR1 SGHTA, CDR2 FQGNSA. This CDR3 has 15 residues. V was clipped by 8 bases and J by 6 bases, with 17 bases between them. CDR3 loop: CASAPTQVLNSPLHF. The CDR3 DNA is TGTGCCAGCGCCCCCACACAGGTCCTTAATTCACCCCTCCACTTT.

This CDR3 reads CSVDGGADTGELFF. DNA for the CDR3: TGCAGCGTTGACGGGGGCGCGGACACCGGGGAGCTGTTTTTT. The chain uses TRBV29-1 and TRBJ2-2; D tentatively reads TRBD1 or TRBD2 (6 bases each). The CDR3 is made up of 14 amino acids. V gave up 3 bases and J gave up 3 bases, with 11 bases separating them. Per germline, CDR1 SQVTM and CDR2 ANQGSEA.

The chain employs TRBV15 and TRBJ2-5, with D possibly TRBD2 on 5 matching bases. Germline CDR1 LNHNV, CDR2 YYDKDF (reference sequence). V lost 8 bases, J lost 1 base, and 11 bases lay in between. The CDR3 runs to 13 residues. The CDR3 here is CATSNGLQETQYF. The CDR3 DNA is TGTGCCACCTCGAACGGACTCCAAGAGACCCAGTACTTC.

Comments on this clone: Because the CDR3's place on the DNA is in doubt, the DNA is left out and the CDR3 is given as listed by TCRdb. V is TRBV3-1 (or the pseudogene TRBV3-2) and J is TRBJ2-3; TRBD2, the D gene given by the table, was not confirmed from the DNA. CDR1 and CDR2 from the germline V gene are LGHDT and YNNKEL (reference sequence). The CDR3 contains 14 residues when both ends are counted. The CDR3 protein is CASSPGVAGGATDF.

The CDR3 sequence is CASSNLVENREAFF. CDR3 DNA: TGTGCCAGCAGTAATTTGGTTGAGAATCGGGAAGCTTTCTTT. The chain recombines TRBV28 with TRBJ1-1, with D unresolved. CDR1 and CDR2 (germline): MDHEN, SYDVKM. Trimming shortened V by 5 bases and J by 8 bases, and 18 bases separated the two germline ends. The CDR3 length is 14 residues.

This rearrangement joins TRBV7-9 to TRBJ1-2; D unresolved. The CDR3 runs 13 residues. V gave up 5 bases and J gave up 8 bases, with 15 bases separating them. Looked up from germline, CDR1 is SEHNR and CDR2 is FQNEAQ (reference sequence). The CDR3 DNA reads as TGTGCCAGCAGCCCTAGAGACCGAGGGGGCTACACCTTC. This sequence encodes CASSPRDRGGYTF.

The gene calls are TRBV6-5 and TRBJ2-7, with a possible D match to TRBD1 (5 bases). CDR1 MNHEY and CDR2 SVGAGI come from the germline V gene. The CDR3 sequence is 14 residues long. Trimming cost V 4 bases and J 0 bases, with 10 bases left between them. CDR3: CASSWTLSSYEQYF. For the CDR3, the DNA is TGTGCCAGCAGTTGGACATTAAGCTCCTACGAGCAGTACTTC.

The chain recombines TRBV2 with TRBJ1-3, with D possibly being TRBD1 (5 bases). Trimming shortened V by 2 bases and J by 0 bases, and 11 bases separated the two germline ends. The V gene's germline CDR1 is SNHLY and CDR2 FYNNEI. There are 16 residues in the CDR3. DNA of the CDR3: TGTGCCAGCAGTGAATTGGACAACGACTCTGGAAACACCATATATTTT. Translated, it gives CASSELDNDSGNTIYF.

V and J are TRBV27 and TRBJ2-1, with 12 bases fitting TRBD2. The germline V gene encodes CDR1 MNHEY and CDR2 SMNVEV (reference sequence). Germline trimming cut 5 bases from V and 1 base from J; bases unmatched to any gene: 9. The CDR3 loop spans 18 amino acids. The CDR3 DNA is TGTGCCAGCAGTCTCAAAACTGGACTAGCGGGGTCCTACAATGAGCAGTTCTTC. It translates to CASSLKTGLAGSYNEQFF.

This chain links TRBV28 with TRBJ1-3; no definite D call. Germline CDR1 MDHEN, CDR2 SYDVKM. The V and J ends lost 5 bases and 2 bases respectively, with 7 bases between them. This CDR3 comprises 13 residues. The CDR3 loop is CASSLDPGNTIYF. DNA for the CDR3: TGTGCCAGCAGTCTAGATCCTGGAAACACCATATATTTT. Combining the CDR3 with reference TRBV28 and TRBJ1-3 gives the whole variable domain DVKVTQSSRYLVKRTGEKVFLECVQDMDHENMFWYRQDPGLGLRLIYFSYDVKMKEKGDIPEGYSVSREKKERFSLILESASTNQTSMYLCASSLDPGNTIYFGEGSWLTVV.

This sequence joins TRBV12-3 or TRBV12-4 and TRBJ1-3, with D perhaps TRBD1 (5 bases). V gave up 11 bases and J gave up 4 bases, with 9 bases separating them. This CDR3 has 11 residues. CDR3 DNA sequence: TGTGCCGGGGGATGGGGAAACACCATATATTTT. Translation: CAGGWGNTIYF.

This chain connects TRBV19 to TRBJ2-1; the D gene is possibly TRBD2 (7 bases). This CDR3 has 13 amino acids. CDR1 is LNHDA and CDR2 is SQIVND in the germline V gene (reference sequence). V lost 3 bases and J lost 5, with 8 bases in between. The CDR3 region is CASSMGGHNEQFF. CDR3 coding DNA: TGTGCCAGTAGTATGGGGGGGCACAATGAGCAGTTCTTC.

The chain joins TRBV6-5 to TRBJ1-1; D unclear. The germline CDR1 and CDR2 sequences are MNHEY and SVGAGI. There are 13 residues in the CDR3. V shed 5 bases and J shed 7 bases, with 14 bases lying between them. DNA of the CDR3: TGTGCCAGCAGTATCCGGGTGACGGATGAAGCTTTCTTT. This translates into CASSIRVTDEAFF.

The chain carries TRBV25-1 and TRBJ1-6, with D uncertain. CDR1 is MGHDK, CDR2 SYGVNS, per germline. V was clipped by 1 base and J by 6 bases, with 16 bases between them. There are 17 residues in the CDR3. The CDR3 loop is CASSECPGRPLNSPLHF. The DNA for the CDR3 is TGTGCCAGCAGTGAATGCCCGGGGAGGCCTCTTAATTCACCCCTCCACTTT. Variable domain in full (rest from reference TRBV25-1 and TRBJ1-6): EADIYQTPRYLVIGTGKKITLECSQTMGHDKMYWYQQDPGMELHLIHYSYGVNSTEKGDLSSESTVSRIRTEHFPLTLESARPSHTSQYLCASSECPGRPLNSPLHFGNGTRLTVT.

The V and J genes are TRBV2 and TRBJ2-1, with a weak D call TRBD1 (6 bases). V was clipped by 4 bases and J by 4 bases, with 14 bases between them. This CDR3 comprises 15 residues. Germline-derived CDR1 and CDR2 are SNHLY and FYNNEI. The CDR3 loop reads CASSVVRGAYNEQFF. The CDR3 DNA is TGTGCCAGCAGTGTGGTCAGGGGAGCGTACAATGAGCAGTTCTTC.

The V call is TRBV18, the J call TRBJ1-5; D unresolved. Germline V gene sequence: CDR1 KGHSH, CDR2 LQKENI. The CDR3 has 15 residues. V was clipped by 2 bases and J by 6 bases, with 14 bases between them. CDR3 in amino acids: CASSPAHGVGQPQHF. The CDR3 nucleotides read TGTGCCAGCTCACCAGCGCACGGCGTGGGTCAGCCCCAGCATTTT. Using reference TRBV18 and TRBJ1-5 for the parts outside the CDR3, the full variable domain is NAGVMQNPRHLVRRRGQEARLRCSPMKGHSHVYWYRQLPEEGLKFMVYLQKENIIDESGMPKERFSAEFPKEGPSILRIQQVVRGDSAAYFCASSPAHGVGQPQHFGDGTRLSIL.

The V call is TRBV11-1, the J call TRBJ2-3; D gene ambiguous. V was trimmed by 5 bases and J by 6 bases, leaving 9 bases between them. The length of the CDR3 is 12 residues. Germline CDR1 reads SGHAT; CDR2 reads FQDESV (reference sequence). The CDR3 region has the DNA TGTGCCAGCAGCACAGCGTCCGATACGCAGTATTTT. This gives the protein CASSTASDTQYF.

The rearrangement uses TRBV7-2 and TRBJ2-5; perhaps TRBD2 as D (5 bases). Trimming took off 5 bases at V and 0 bases at J, with 16 bases between the two ends. This CDR3 has 16 amino acids. CDR1 SGHTA and CDR2 FQGNSA come from the germline V gene. For the CDR3, the DNA is TGTGCCAGCAGCCCCAGTAGGAGCGGCCACCAAGAGACCCAGTACTTC. Its protein is CASSPSRSGHQETQYF.